The next 7 T cell receptor beta chains were all read from a single sample in a study of blood T cell repertoires in COVID-19. Clones were read by immunoSEQ multiplex PCR, and TCRdb kept only the in-frame ones, dropping some. The table shows a few hundred thousand clones, with about nine tenths occurring only once. The sample taken for sequencing was peripheral blood. All receptors come from a person between 18 and 30 years old with COVID-19, enrolled during active disease.

The rearrangement uses TRBV6-2 or TRBV6-3 and TRBJ2-2, with D perhaps TRBD2 (5 bases). Deletions cut 4 bases from V and 5 bases from J, with 17 bases between. The V gene's germline CDR1 is MNHEY and CDR2 SVGEGT. CDR3 length: 16 residues. The CDR3 is CASSLMGTSGTGELFF. The CDR3 DNA sequence: TGTGCCAGCAGTTTGATGGGCACCTCGGGGACCGGGGAGCTGTTTTTT.

The table lists this clone with a few counts. This rearrangement joins TRBV9 to TRBJ2-1, with 7 bases identical to TRBD2. The CDR3 contains 16 residues. Germline V gene data show CDR1 as SGDLS and CDR2 as YYNGEE. Trimming cost V 4 bases and J 6 bases; bases outside gene matches: 13. The CDR3 is CASSSPGGGIGNEQFF. CDR3 sequence (DNA): TGTGCCAGCAGCTCCCCTGGGGGGGGAATCGGCAATGAGCAGTTCTTC.

The chain is built from TRBV7-2 and TRBJ2-6, with D hard to call. Germline V lookup: CDR1 SGHTA, CDR2 FQGNSA. The CDR3 runs to 16 residues. Trimming left V 3 bases short and J 2 bases short, with 11 bases between. The CDR3 is CASSFSVSPGANVLTF. The CDR3 bases are TGTGCCAGCAGCTTTTCGGTTAGTCCTGGGGCCAACGTCCTGACTTTC.

The chain combines TRBV9 with TRBJ2-5, with a tentative D call TRBD2 (6 bases). The germline V and J ends were trimmed by 3 bases and 4 bases, with 10 bases remaining between them. CDR3 length equals 13 residues. The germline V gene has CDR1 SGDLS and CDR2 YYNGEE. CDR3: CASSEGLRETQYF. In DNA form, the CDR3 reads TGTGCCAGCAGCGAGGGACTGCGAGAGACCCAGTACTTC.

The V and J genes are TRBV4-1 and TRBJ1-3; 7 bases align to TRBD1. Germline V gene sequence: CDR1 MGHRA, CDR2 YSYEKL. With 3 bases clipped from V and 3 bases from J, the junction kept 8 bases outside the gene matches. The CDR3 is 16 residues long. In DNA form, the CDR3 reads TGCGCCAGCAGCCATCCATACAGGGGAGATGGAAACACCATATATTTT. Protein product: CASSHPYRGDGNTIYF.

This clone came up once. The rearrangement uses TRBV25-1 and TRBJ2-5; 11 bases line up with TRBD1. This CDR3 has 14 amino acids. Germline CDR1 reads MGHDK; CDR2 reads SYGVNS. J lost 5 bases, V lost 5 bases, and 4 bases had no gene match. The CDR3 bases are TGTGCCAGCAGTAGGACAGGGGGCGGGGAGACCCAGTACTTC. Its protein product is CASSRTGGGETQYF.

The rearrangement uses TRBV5-6 and TRBJ1-6; 8 positions agree with TRBD1. The V gene end was trimmed by 6 bases and the J gene end by 9 bases; junction bases not matched to a gene: 17. Germline V lookup: CDR1 SGHDT, CDR2 YYEEEE. The CDR3 length is 17 residues. Here the CDR3 DNA reads TGTGCCAGCAACCACGGGGGGCTCGAGGACAGGGTTTCACCCCTCCACTTT. Amino acid sequence: CASNHGGLEDRVSPLHF.